The 25 T cell receptor beta chains listed next were all sequenced from one sample in a study of response to subunit inactivated influenza vaccine. MiXCR, applied by TCRdb to the RT-PCR reads, yields one record per CDR3 protein. The sample lists about 530,000 distinct CDR3 sequences; approximately 12% were seen once. Sequenced here: PBMCs from blood, sampled on the day of vaccination. Every receptor here comes from a man aged 45 to 65 who received an inactivated influenza vaccine.

Ten or more counts support this clonotype. This sequence joins TRBV20-1 and TRBJ2-5; TRBD2 aligns across 11 bases. The length of the CDR3 is 17 residues. J gave up 7 bases and V 6 bases, and 19 bases lay outside the gene matches. Germline CDR1 DFQATT, CDR2 SNEGSKA (reference sequence). The CDR3 DNA reads as TGCAGTGCCTTCTGGATACTAGCGGGAGTTTATGACGGGACCCAGTACTTC. This translates into CSAFWILAGVYDGTQYF.

This clonotype has a handful of counts. The chain's CDR3 is CASSLATGRYPKETQYF. The CDR3 bases are TGTGCCAGCAGTTTAGCGACAGGACGATACCCGAAAGAGACCCAGTACTTC. The chain uses TRBV28 and TRBJ2-5; possible D gene TRBD1, 6 bases. This CDR3 contains 17 residues. Germline CDR1 reads MDHEN; CDR2 reads SYDVKM. V was pared by 2 bases and J by 3 bases, with 19 bases between.

This clonotype was recorded many times. The V call is TRBV3-1, the J call TRBJ2-4, with 14 bases lining up with TRBD2. The junction had 9 bases not matched to a gene; V was cut back by 2 bases and J by 6 bases. CDR1 LGHDT and CDR2 YNNKEL come from the germline V gene (reference sequence). CDR3 length equals 18 residues. The CDR3 DNA is TGTGCCAGCAGCCAAATACTTCCCGGGACTAGCGGGAGAAACATTCAGTACTTC. Translation gives CASSQILPGTSGRNIQYF.

This clonotype came up a few times. This chain connects TRBV18 to TRBJ2-7, with 9 bases that match TRBD1. V lost 5 bases, J lost 3 bases, and 11 bases stayed unmatched. The CDR3 loop spans 16 amino acids. Per the germline V gene, CDR1 is KGHSH and CDR2 is LQKENI. CDR3 DNA: TGTGCCAGCTCATCCACGGACAGGGGACTTCTCTACGAGCAGTACTTC. It codes for CASSSTDRGLLYEQYF.

This clonotype has just a few counts. The chain carries TRBV7-2 and TRBJ2-5, with a weak D call TRBD1 (6 bases). The CDR3 loop spans 14 amino acids. Trimming took off 5 bases at V and 0 bases at J, with 10 bases between the two ends. Per the germline V gene, CDR1 is SGHTA and CDR2 is FQGNSA. The CDR3 loop reads CASSPGHYQETQYF. In nucleotides, the CDR3 is TGTGCCAGCAGCCCGGGACACTACCAAGAGACCCAGTACTTC.

This clonotype turned up a few times. V gene TRBV12-3 or TRBV12-4 combines with J gene TRBJ2-7; the match to TRBD2 covers 8 bases. The trim removed 4 bases at V and 2 bases at J, leaving 13 bases unmatched. The CDR3 spans 17 residues. This CDR3 reads CASSSDSGAVLTYEQYF. The CDR3 nucleotides are TGTGCCAGCAGTTCAGATAGCGGGGCCGTACTAACCTACGAGCAGTACTTC.

This clonotype was seen at least ten times. The CDR3 region is CASSGSYTGELFF. Here the CDR3 DNA reads TGTGCCAGCAGCGGGTCCTACACCGGGGAGCTGTTTTTT. This sequence joins TRBV11-2 and TRBJ2-2; no clear D gene. Trimming left V 5 bases short and J 3 bases short, with 7 bases between. CDR3 length: 13 amino acids. CDR1 is SGHAT and CDR2 is FQNNGV in the germline V gene.

This clonotype has just a few counts. The chain couples TRBV6-2 or TRBV6-3 to TRBJ2-5; TRBD1 aligns across 7 bases. CDR1 is MNHEY and CDR2 is SVGEGT in the germline V gene. This CDR3 comprises 16 residues. V trimming: 6 bases; J trimming: 4 bases; junction bases outside the gene matches: 14. The CDR3 DNA sequence: TGTGCCAGCAGCCGAGCGACAGGGACGGGGATAGAGACCCAGTACTTC. The encoded protein is CASSRATGTGIETQYF.

The rearrangement joins TRBV11-1 to TRBJ2-1; 8 bases match TRBD1. The J segment lost 7 bases and the V segment lost 5 bases, leaving 10 bases of the junction unmatched. The CDR3 sequence is 15 residues long. Germline lookup yields CDR1 SGHAT and CDR2 FQDESV (reference sequence). In nucleotides, the CDR3 is TGTGCCAGCAGCCTCAGGGGGCGGGACGGGAATGAGCAGTTCTTC. The encoded protein is CASSLRGRDGNEQFF.

This clonotype has just a few counts. The rearrangement joins TRBV5-1 to TRBJ2-3; TRBD1 matches 7 bases. V gave up 4 bases and J gave up 4 bases; unmatched junction bases: 12. The CDR3 is 16 residues long. Germline V gene sequence: CDR1 SGHRS, CDR2 YFSETQ. CDR3 coding DNA: TGCGCCAGCAGCAACCGACAGGGTAGAACTCCAGATACGCAGTATTTT. Residues: CASSNRQGRTPDTQYF.

This clonotype was observed a few times. The chain employs TRBV29-1 and TRBJ2-1, with D perhaps matching TRBD1 (6 bases). Between the trimmed V and J ends, which lost 6 bases and 4 bases, there was a span of 13 bases. CDR3 size: 13 residues. CDR1 and CDR2 (germline): SQVTM, ANQGSEA. This CDR3 reads CSVTRDTYNEQFF. CDR3 in DNA: TGCAGCGTGACCCGGGACACGTACAATGAGCAGTTCTTC.

The rearrangement joins TRBV18 to TRBJ2-1; 13 nucleotides align to TRBD2. This CDR3 contains 15 residues. V was clipped by 5 bases and J by 6 bases; unmatched bases: 4. CDR1 and CDR2 (germline): KGHSH, LQKENI. The CDR3 nucleotides read TGTGCCAGCTCATCGACTAGCGGGGGGATCAATGAGCAGTTCTTC. Its translation is CASSSTSGGINEQFF.

This chain joins TRBV14 and TRBJ2-2; D gene uncertain. CDR1 is SGHDN, CDR2 FVKESK, per germline. This CDR3 is 13 amino acids long. V dropped 4 bases and J dropped 8 bases, with 11 bases sitting between them. The DNA of the CDR3 is TGTGCCAGCAGCCCGTACCGTGAGGGGGAGCTGTTTTTT. It yields the protein CASSPYREGELFF.

This clonotype has only a few counts. This sequence joins TRBV30 and TRBJ1-5; 7 bases map to TRBD1. CDR1 is GTSNPN, CDR2 SVGIG, per germline (reference sequence). Trimming removed 0 bases from V and 7 bases from J; junction bases left unmatched: 12. This CDR3 comprises 16 residues. In DNA form, the CDR3 reads TGTGCCTGGAGTGTAGGGGGCGCGAGTTTCGGACAGCCCCAGCATTTT. As protein: CAWSVGGASFGQPQHF.

V gene TRBV15 combines with J gene TRBJ2-5; a possible D gene is TRBD2 (6 bases). Germline V gene sequence: CDR1 LNHNV, CDR2 YYDKDF (reference sequence). V lost 3 bases, J lost 4 bases, and 18 bases lay in between. The CDR3 totals 16 residues. The CDR3 region has the DNA TGTGCCACCAGCAGGGAAACTAGCACCTGGGGAGAGACCCAGTACTTC. It translates to CATSRETSTWGETQYF. Supplemented by reference TRBV15 and TRBJ2-5, the full variable domain reads DAMVIQNPRYQVTQFGKPVTLSCSQTLNHNVMYWYQQKSSQAPKLLFHYYDKDFNNEADTPDNFQSRRPNTSFCFLDIRSPGLGDTAMYLCATSRETSTWGETQYFGPGTRLLVL.

V usage is TRBV6-2 or TRBV6-3 and J usage is TRBJ2-7, with TRBD2 as a possible D gene (5 bases). From germline, CDR1 is MNHEY and CDR2 SVGEGT. The CDR3 totals 15 residues. Trimming stripped 0 bases from V and 3 bases from J, with 12 bases between. The CDR3 nucleotides are TGTGCCAGCAGTTACTCGATCCCGGGAAACTACGAGCAGTACTTC. Amino acid sequence: CASSYSIPGNYEQYF.

V usage is TRBV27 and J usage is TRBJ2-1, with 11 bases lining up with TRBD2. Germline lookup yields CDR1 MNHEY and CDR2 SMNVEV (reference sequence). The CDR3 runs to 16 residues. With V trimmed by 6 bases and J by 8 bases, 12 bases remained unmatched. The CDR3 coding sequence is TGTGCCAGCAGAACGACTAGCGGGGCCAATGTGTATGAGCAGTTCTTC. Protein product: CASRTTSGANVYEQFF.

This clonotype was counted only a few times. The chain joins TRBV7-9 to TRBJ2-1, with 8 bases aligning to TRBD2. Trimming cost V 7 bases and J 7 bases; bases outside gene matches: 9. This CDR3 is built from 14 residues. The germline gives CDR1 SEHNR, CDR2 FQNEAQ (reference sequence). CDR3 DNA: TGTGCCAGCACCAAAGGAGGCGGGGGGAATGAGCAGTTCTTC. This encodes CASTKGGGGNEQFF.

V usage is TRBV6-1 and J usage is TRBJ1-1; the D is unclear. Germline CDR1 is MNHNS and CDR2 is SASEGT. The CDR3 is 16 residues long. V was shortened by 4 bases and J by 2 bases, with 17 bases between the two germline ends. The CDR3 spells CASSVVPREINTEAFF. DNA of the CDR3: TGTGCCAGCAGTGTAGTGCCGAGGGAAATCAACACTGAAGCTTTCTTT.

The gene calls are TRBV29-1 and TRBJ2-4; D possibly matches TRBD1 or TRBD2 (6 bases each). The germline V gene encodes CDR1 SQVTM and CDR2 ANQGSEA. The CDR3 consists of 15 residues. V gave up 6 bases and J gave up 1 base, with 16 bases separating them. The CDR3 nucleotides read TGCAGCGTCAGAGGGGGGAGTACCGCCAAAAACATTCAGTACTTC. It encodes CSVRGGSTAKNIQYF.

This chain connects TRBV12-3 or TRBV12-4 to TRBJ2-2; D unresolved. V shed 7 bases and J shed 4 bases, with 10 bases lying between them. The CDR3 is made up of 13 amino acids. The CDR3 is CASIQMSTGELFF. As DNA, the CDR3 is TGTGCCAGCATCCAGATGAGCACCGGGGAGCTGTTTTTT.

The chain joins TRBV30 to TRBJ2-7, with 8 bases identical to TRBD2. Germline loops: CDR1 GTSNPN, CDR2 SVGIG (reference sequence). The CDR3 totals 14 residues. V was clipped by 1 base and J by 9 bases; unmatched bases: 11. The CDR3 protein is CAWSALGLALGQYF. In DNA, the CDR3 is TGTGCCTGGAGTGCCCTTGGACTAGCCCTGGGGCAGTACTTC.

This clonotype appeared a few times. The chain couples TRBV20-1 to TRBJ1-4; TRBD1 agrees at 7 bases. The CDR3 is 16 residues long. J gave up 3 bases and V 0 bases, and 7 bases lay outside the gene matches. In germline, CDR1 is DFQATT, CDR2 SNEGSKA (reference sequence). The CDR3 loop is CSARDSRGVSNEKLFF. CDR3 nucleotide sequence: TGCAGTGCTAGAGATAGCAGGGGGGTGTCTAATGAAAAACTGTTTTTT.

The chain combines TRBV7-9 with TRBJ1-1, with TRBD1 as a possible D gene (5 bases). This CDR3 has 14 residues. Germline CDR1 is SEHNR and CDR2 is FQNEAQ (reference sequence). V was shortened by 1 base and J by 4 bases, with 10 bases between the two germline ends. The CDR3 region is CASSLGGRVTEAFF. The DNA of the CDR3 is TGTGCCAGCAGCTTAGGCGGCAGGGTCACTGAAGCTTTCTTT.

The chain is built from TRBV7-2 and TRBJ2-1, with 14 bases lining up with TRBD2. V was clipped by 3 bases and J by 6 bases; unmatched bases: 7. In germline, CDR1 is SGHTA, CDR2 FQGNSA. This CDR3 has 17 amino acids. The CDR3 is CASSLHLGLAGVNEQFF. In nucleotides, the CDR3 is TGTGCCAGCAGCTTGCACCTGGGACTAGCGGGAGTCAATGAGCAGTTCTTC.